A selection of T cell receptor beta chains follows, all from one sample in a study of identical twins. One entry per CDR3 protein, called by TCRdb with MiXCR from the 5' RACE reads. The table records hundreds of thousands of distinct CDR3 sequences, about a fifth of them present only once. This sample also appeared in a second study, on yellow fever vaccine responses in identical twins.

Source material: CD4+ T cells sorted from blood. The receptors come from a woman under 30 in good health. Both conserved end residues are part of each CDR3. The D gene is left open where the match is weak. Not all rows give a size; the values are once, few, many and, for expanded clones, a class.

>TRBV5-6|13|few|TRBD2|TRBJ2-1
CASFRGGLNEQFF
TGTGCCAGCTTCCGGGGGGGCCTCAATGAGCAGTTCTTC
>TRBV11-2|15|few|-|TRBJ2-5
CASSLDRGFQETQYF
TGTGCCAGCAGCTTAGACAGGGGCTTCCAAGAGACCCAGTACTTC
>TRBV7-8|20|few|TRBD1|TRBJ1-3
CASSPRPIPSTGGSGNTIYF
TGTGCCAGCAGCCCAAGACCAATCCCATCGACAGGGGGCTCTGGAAACACCATATATTTT
>TRBV11-2|18|-|TRBD2|TRBJ2-5
CASSHHLGLAGVQETQYF
TGTGCCAGCAGCCACCACCTTGGACTAGCGGGGGTACAAGAGACCCAGTACTTC
>TRBV5-5|16|-|TRBD1|TRBJ2-3
CASSKGPGQGIDTQYF
TGTGCCAGCAGCAAAGGCCCGGGACAGGGTATTGATACGCAGTATTTT
>TRBV9|13|few|-|TRBJ2-3
CASSPIVTDTQYF
TGTGCCAGCAGCCCCATAGTCACAGATACGCAGTATTTT
>TRBV5-1|13|-|-|TRBJ2-7
CASSVGTDYEQYF
TGCGCCAGCAGCGTAGGCACCGACTACGAGCAGTACTTC
>TRBV4-1|14|-|TRBD2|TRBJ2-1
CASRRGSEYNEQFF
TGCGCCAGCAGACGCGGGAGTGAGTACAATGAGCAGTTCTTC
>TRBV7-6|15|-|TRBD2|TRBJ2-3
CASSFRTSVTDTQYF
TGTGCCAGCAGCTTCCGGACTAGCGTCACAGATACGCAGTATTTT
>TRBV20-1|16|-|-|TRBJ2-3
CSARDTFSGSTDTQYF
TGCAGTGCTAGAGATACTTTTAGCGGATCCACAGATACGCAGTATTTT
>TRBV20-1|12|few|-|TRBJ2-7
CSARGNSYEQYF
TGCAGTGCTCGCGGGAACTCCTACGAGCAGTACTTC
>TRBV20-1|14|few|TRBD1|TRBJ2-3
CSARTGGLTDTQYF
TGCAGTGCTAGAACAGGGGGCCTCACAGATACGCAGTATTTT
>TRBV5-1|16|few|TRBD2|TRBJ2-3
CASSLPSGLSTDTQYF
TGCGCCAGCAGCTTGCCTAGCGGCCTAAGCACAGATACGCAGTATTTT
>TRBV24-1|12|-|-|TRBJ2-3
CATSDLSDTQYF
TGTGCCACCAGTGATTTATCAGATACGCAGTATTTT
>TRBV5-1|13|few|-|TRBJ1-1
CASSLNQVEGAFF
TGCGCCAGCAGCCTCAACCAGGTCGAGGGAGCTTTCTTT
>TRBV6-2/TRBV6-3|13|few|-|TRBJ1-2
CASSYSRQEHYTF
TGTGCCAGCAGTTACTCGAGGCAGGAACACTACACCTTC
>TRBV3-1|14|-|-|TRBJ2-5
CASSQAGTLETQYF
TGTGCCAGCAGCCAGGCCGGGACCCTAGAGACCCAGTACTTC
>TRBV28|14|few|-|TRBJ2-3
CASSLPLPPDTQYF
TGTGCCAGCAGTTTACCCCTCCCCCCAGATACGCAGTATTTT
>TRBV20-1|14|-|-|TRBJ2-3
CSARDAGKTDTQYF
TGCAGTGCTAGAGATGCAGGGAAGACAGATACGCAGTATTTT
>TRBV12-3/TRBV12-4|15|-|TRBD2|TRBJ2-1
CASREAGSGYNEQFF
TGTGCCAGCAGGGAAGCGGGGAGTGGGTACAATGAGCAGTTCTTC
>TRBV7-9|12|few|-|TRBJ1-4
CAIRVLAEKLFF
TGTGCCATAAGGGTCCTGGCTGAAAAACTGTTTTTT
>TRBV6-1|14|-|-|TRBJ2-2
CASSLLGATGELFF
TGTGCCAGCAGTCTGCTTGGGGCCACCGGGGAGCTGTTTTTT
>TRBV5-1|16|-|TRBD2|TRBJ2-1
CASSLVSGTTYNEQFF
TGCGCCAGCAGCTTGGTTAGCGGGACAACCTACAATGAGCAGTTCTTC
>TRBV10-3|15|few|TRBD1|TRBJ2-3
CAIRPPGQGPDTQYF
TGTGCCATCAGGCCACCGGGACAGGGCCCAGATACGCAGTATTTT
>TRBV20-1|12|-|-|TRBJ2-5
CSAFQLEETQYF
TGCAGTGCCTTCCAACTAGAAGAGACCCAGTACTTC
>TRBV4-2|16|-|TRBD2|TRBJ2-7
CASSQEGTSGPYEQYF
TGTGCCAGCAGCCAAGAAGGAACTAGCGGACCCTACGAGCAGTACTTC
>TRBV5-1|15|-|TRBD2|TRBJ2-1
CASSAGLAGAGEQFF
TGCGCCAGCAGCGCCGGACTAGCGGGAGCTGGTGAGCAGTTCTTC
>TRBV20-1|11|few|-|TRBJ2-1
CSALRYNEQFF
TGCAGTGCTTTACGCTACAATGAGCAGTTCTTC
>TRBV6-1|14|-|-|TRBJ2-3
CASSQSPRADTQYF
TGTGCCAGCAGTCAGTCCCCCCGAGCGGATACGCAGTATTTT
>TRBV28|15|few|TRBD1|TRBJ2-7
CASTSQGEMDYEQYF
TGTGCCAGCACCTCACAGGGGGAGATGGACTACGAGCAGTACTTC
>TRBV20-1|13|few|-|TRBJ2-2
CSADRPNTGELFF
TGCAGTGCAGATAGGCCGAACACCGGGGAGCTGTTTTTT
>TRBV6-5|17|-|-|TRBJ2-2
CASSYTGTILNTGELFF
TGTGCCAGCAGTTACACTGGGACAATCCTGAACACCGGGGAGCTGTTTTTT
>TRBV5-6|14|few|TRBD1|TRBJ1-2
CASSGQEILYGYTF
TGTGCCAGCAGCGGACAGGAGATTTTATATGGCTACACCTTC
>TRBV11-2|15|few|-|TRBJ2-2
CASSLAPGLLGELFF
TGTGCCAGCAGCCTGGCTCCGGGGTTACTCGGGGAGCTGTTTTTT
>TRBV28|15|few|TRBD1|TRBJ2-5
CASSTWTGGQETQYF
TGTGCCAGCAGTACATGGACAGGGGGACAAGAGACCCAGTACTTC
>TRBV6-5|18|-|TRBD2|TRBJ2-3
CASSYSTSGGTSTDTQYF
TGTGCCAGCAGTTACTCGACTAGCGGGGGGACTAGCACAGATACGCAGTATTTT
>TRBV20-1|8|few|-|TRBJ2-1
CTLSEQFF
TGCACACTATCTGAGCAGTTCTTC
>TRBV18|17|-|TRBD1|TRBJ2-5
CASSPRPGTGLQETQYF
TGTGCCAGCTCACCCCGTCCCGGGACAGGCTTACAAGAGACCCAGTACTTC
>TRBV28|14|-|-|TRBJ1-5
CASSWRGGSQPQHF
TGTGCCAGCAGTTGGCGGGGGGGAAGTCAGCCCCAGCATTTT
>TRBV24-1|16|-|TRBD1|TRBJ2-5
CATSGGQGLLQETQYF
TGTGCCACCAGCGGGGGACAGGGGCTTCTCCAAGAGACCCAGTACTTC
>TRBV16|15|-|-|TRBJ2-1
CASSQSRGMSDEQFF
TGTGCCAGCAGCCAATCGCGCGGGATGAGTGATGAGCAGTTCTTC
>TRBV20-1|14|many|-|TRBJ1-6
CSARPHSYNSPLHF
TGCAGTGCTAGACCCCACTCCTATAATTCACCCCTCCACTTT
>TRBV6-1|13|few|-|TRBJ2-6
CASLKSGANVLTF
TGTGCCAGCCTCAAATCTGGGGCCAACGTCCTGACTTTC
>TRBV10-2|12|-|-|TRBJ2-3
CASSEVADTQYF
TGCGCCAGCAGTGAGGTGGCAGATACGCAGTATTTT
>TRBV3-1|15|few|-|TRBJ2-5
CASSQEVTTQETQYF
TGTGCCAGCAGCCAAGAAGTAACAACACAAGAGACCCAGTACTTC
>TRBV7-8|13|few|TRBD2|TRBJ2-3
CASSSRQRGPEYF
TGTGCCAGCAGCTCGCGCCAGCGGGGGCCGGAGTATTTT
>TRBV2|16|-|TRBD2|TRBJ2-3
CASSDGSGRAADTQYF
TGTGCCAGCAGTGATGGAAGCGGGAGGGCGGCAGATACGCAGTATTTT
>TRBV5-1|16|-|TRBD2|TRBJ2-3
CASHKGASGGTDTQYF
TGCGCCAGCCACAAGGGGGCTAGCGGGGGCACAGATACGCAGTATTTT